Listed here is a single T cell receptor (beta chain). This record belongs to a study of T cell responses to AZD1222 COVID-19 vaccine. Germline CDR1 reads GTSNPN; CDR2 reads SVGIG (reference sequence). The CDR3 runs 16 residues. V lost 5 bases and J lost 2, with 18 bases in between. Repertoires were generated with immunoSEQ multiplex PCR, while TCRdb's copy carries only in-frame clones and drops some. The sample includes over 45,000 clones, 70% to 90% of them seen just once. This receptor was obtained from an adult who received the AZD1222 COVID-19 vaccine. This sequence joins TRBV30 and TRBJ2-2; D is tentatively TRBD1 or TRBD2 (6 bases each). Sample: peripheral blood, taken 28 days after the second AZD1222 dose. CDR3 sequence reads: CAWGGRAGANTGELFF. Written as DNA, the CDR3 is TGTGCCTGGGGGGGGCGAGCAGGGGCAAACACCGGGGAGCTGTTTTTT.